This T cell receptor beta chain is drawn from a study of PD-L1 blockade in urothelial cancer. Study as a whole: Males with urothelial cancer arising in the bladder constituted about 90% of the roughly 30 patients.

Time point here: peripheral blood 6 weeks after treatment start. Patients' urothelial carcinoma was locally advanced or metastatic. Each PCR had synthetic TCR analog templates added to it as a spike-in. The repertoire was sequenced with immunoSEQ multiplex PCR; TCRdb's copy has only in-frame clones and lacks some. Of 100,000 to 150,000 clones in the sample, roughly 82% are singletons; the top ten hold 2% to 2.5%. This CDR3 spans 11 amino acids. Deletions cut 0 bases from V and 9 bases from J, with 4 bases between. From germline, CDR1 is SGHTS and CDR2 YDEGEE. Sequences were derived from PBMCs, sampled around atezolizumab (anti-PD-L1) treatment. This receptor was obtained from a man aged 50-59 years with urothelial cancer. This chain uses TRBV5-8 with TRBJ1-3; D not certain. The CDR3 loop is CASSLVRTIYF. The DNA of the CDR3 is TGTGCCAGCAGCTTGGTCCGCACCATATATTTT.